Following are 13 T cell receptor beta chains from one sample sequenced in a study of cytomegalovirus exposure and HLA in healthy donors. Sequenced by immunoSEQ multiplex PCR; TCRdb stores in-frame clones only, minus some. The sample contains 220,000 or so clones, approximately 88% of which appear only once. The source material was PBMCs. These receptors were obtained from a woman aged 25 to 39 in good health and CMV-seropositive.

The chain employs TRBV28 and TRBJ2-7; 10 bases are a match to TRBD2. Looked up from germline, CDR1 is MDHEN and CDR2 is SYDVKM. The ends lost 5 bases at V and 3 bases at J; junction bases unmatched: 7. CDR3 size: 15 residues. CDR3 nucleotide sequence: TGTGCCAGCAGTCCAGGGACTAGCGCTAACTACGAGCAGTACTTC. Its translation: CASSPGTSANYEQYF.

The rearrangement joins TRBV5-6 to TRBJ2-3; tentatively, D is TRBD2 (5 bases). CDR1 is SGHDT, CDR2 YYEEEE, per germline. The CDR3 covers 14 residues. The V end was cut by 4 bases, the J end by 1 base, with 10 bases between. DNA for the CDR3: TGTGCCAGCAGCCCCGGGATTGGCACAGATACGCAGTATTTT. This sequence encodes CASSPGIGTDTQYF.

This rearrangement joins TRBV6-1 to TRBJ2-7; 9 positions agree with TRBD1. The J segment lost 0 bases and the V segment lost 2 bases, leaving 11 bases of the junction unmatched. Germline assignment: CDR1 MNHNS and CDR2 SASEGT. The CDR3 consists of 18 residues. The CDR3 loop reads CASSETLSGTGSSYEQYF. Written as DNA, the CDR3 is TGTGCCAGCAGTGAAACCCTATCCGGGACAGGGAGCTCCTACGAGCAGTACTTC.

The CDR3, as DNA: TGCGCCAGCAGTGAGGGGACCGACACCTACGAGCAGTACTTC. This sequence encodes CASSEGTDTYEQYF. The chain carries TRBV10-1 and TRBJ2-7; D is tentatively TRBD1 or TRBD2 (5 bases each). V gave up 2 bases and J gave up 2 bases, with 10 bases separating them. The germline CDR1 and CDR2 sequences are WNHNN and SYGVQD (reference sequence). The CDR3 runs to 14 residues.

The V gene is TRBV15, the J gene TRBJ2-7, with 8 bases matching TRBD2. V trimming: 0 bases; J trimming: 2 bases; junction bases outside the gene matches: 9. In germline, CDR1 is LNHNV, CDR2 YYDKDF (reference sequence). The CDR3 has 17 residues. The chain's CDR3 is CATSRDKSTSGAYEQYF. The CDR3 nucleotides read TGTGCCACCAGCAGAGATAAGTCCACTAGCGGAGCCTACGAGCAGTACTTC.

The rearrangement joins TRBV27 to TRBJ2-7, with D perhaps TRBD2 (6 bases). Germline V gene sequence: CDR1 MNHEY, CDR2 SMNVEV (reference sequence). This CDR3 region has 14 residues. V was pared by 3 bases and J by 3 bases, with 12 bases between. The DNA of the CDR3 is TGTGCCAGCAGTTTTAGCGGAGGAGGCTACGAGCAGTACTTC. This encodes CASSFSGGGYEQYF.

The DNA of the CDR3 is TGTGCCAGCAGTTACTCGCTAGCGGCGTTCTCAGATACGCAGTATTTT. Translation: CASSYSLAAFSDTQYF. This chain connects TRBV6-5 to TRBJ2-3, with 7 bases that match TRBD2. The trim removed 0 bases at V and 4 bases at J, leaving 7 bases unmatched. Germline lookup yields CDR1 MNHEY and CDR2 SVGAGI. The CDR3 runs to 16 residues.

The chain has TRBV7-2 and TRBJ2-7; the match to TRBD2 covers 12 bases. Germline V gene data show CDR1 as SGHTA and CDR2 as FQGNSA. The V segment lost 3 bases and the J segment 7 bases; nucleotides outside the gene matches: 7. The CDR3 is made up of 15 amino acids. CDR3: CASSFRLAGAREQYF. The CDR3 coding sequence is TGTGCCAGCAGCTTTCGACTAGCGGGAGCGCGGGAGCAGTACTTC.

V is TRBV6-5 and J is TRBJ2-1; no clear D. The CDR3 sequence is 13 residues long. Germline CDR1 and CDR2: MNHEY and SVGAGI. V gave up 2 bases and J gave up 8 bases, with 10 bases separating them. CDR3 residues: CASSYRGEDEQFF. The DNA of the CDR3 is TGTGCCAGCAGTTACCGTGGTGAGGATGAGCAGTTCTTC.

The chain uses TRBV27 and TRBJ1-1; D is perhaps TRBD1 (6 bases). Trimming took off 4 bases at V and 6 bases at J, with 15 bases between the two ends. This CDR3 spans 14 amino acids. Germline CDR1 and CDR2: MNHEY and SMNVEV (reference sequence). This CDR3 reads CASSSLTGRPEAFF. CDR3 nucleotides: TGTGCCAGCAGTTCACTGACAGGCCGTCCTGAAGCTTTCTTT.

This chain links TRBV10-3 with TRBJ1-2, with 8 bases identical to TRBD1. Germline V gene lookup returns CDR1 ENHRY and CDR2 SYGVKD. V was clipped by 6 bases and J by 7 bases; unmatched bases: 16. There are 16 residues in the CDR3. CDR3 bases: TGTGCCATCAGCCCCGCCGTACAGGGGGTGGTTGGTGGCTACACCTTC. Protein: CAISPAVQGVVGGYTF.

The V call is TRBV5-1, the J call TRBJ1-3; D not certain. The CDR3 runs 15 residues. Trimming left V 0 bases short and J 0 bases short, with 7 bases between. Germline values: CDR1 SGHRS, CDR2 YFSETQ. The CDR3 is CASSLGVSSGNTIYF. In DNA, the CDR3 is TGCGCCAGCAGCTTGGGGGTCAGCTCTGGAAACACCATATATTTT. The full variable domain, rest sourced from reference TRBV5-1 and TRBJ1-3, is KAGVTQTPRYLIKTRGQQVTLSCSPISGHRSVSWYQQTPGQGLQFLFEYFSETQRNKGNFPGRFSGRQFSNSRSEMNVSTLELGDSALYLCASSLGVSSGNTIYFGEGSWLTVV.

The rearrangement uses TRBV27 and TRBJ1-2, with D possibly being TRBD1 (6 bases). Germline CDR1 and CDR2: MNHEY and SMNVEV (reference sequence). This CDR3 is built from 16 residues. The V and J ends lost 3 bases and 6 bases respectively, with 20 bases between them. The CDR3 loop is CASSLVGAQVTDGYTF. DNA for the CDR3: TGTGCCAGCAGTTTGGTGGGGGCGCAGGTTACCGATGGCTACACCTTC.